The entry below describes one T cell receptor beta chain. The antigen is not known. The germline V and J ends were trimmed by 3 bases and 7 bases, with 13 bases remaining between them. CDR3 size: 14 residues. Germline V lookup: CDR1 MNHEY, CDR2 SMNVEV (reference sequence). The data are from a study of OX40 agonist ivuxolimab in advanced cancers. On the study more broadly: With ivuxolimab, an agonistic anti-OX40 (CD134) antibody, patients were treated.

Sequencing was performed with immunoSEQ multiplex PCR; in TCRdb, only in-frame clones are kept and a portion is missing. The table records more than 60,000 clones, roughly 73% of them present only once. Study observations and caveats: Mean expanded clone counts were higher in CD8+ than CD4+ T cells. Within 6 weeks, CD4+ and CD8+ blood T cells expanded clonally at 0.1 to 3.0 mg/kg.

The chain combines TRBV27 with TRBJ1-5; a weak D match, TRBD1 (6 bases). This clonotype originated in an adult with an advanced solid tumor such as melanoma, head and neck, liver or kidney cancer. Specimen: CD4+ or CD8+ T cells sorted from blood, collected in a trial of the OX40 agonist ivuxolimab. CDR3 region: CASSFQQGWQPQHF. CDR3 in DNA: TGTGCCAGCAGTTTCCAACAGGGATGGCAGCCCCAGCATTTT.